The rows below give T cell receptor beta chains drawn from one sample of a study of T cells in Graves' hyperthyroidism and ophthalmopathy. TCRdb re-derived calls from the multiplex PCR reads in MiXCR, one entry per CDR3 protein. The data hold 250,000 to 300,000 distinct CDR3 sequences, with about 15% observed a single time. The specimen was blood. These receptors all come from a woman aged 55-69 years with Graves' ophthalmopathy. Each CDR3 is given with its conserved first and last residue. Fields, in order: CDR3 DNA, CDR3 protein, V gene, clone size, D gene, J gene. A D gene is named only where the DNA matches it firmly. Clone size is not always given. Where it is, it says once, few, many or a class for expanded clones.

CDR3nt: TGTGCCAGCAGCTTGGCGGGACTAGCGGTCACAGATACGCAGTATTTT; CDR3aa: CASSLAGLAVTDTQYF; v_gene: TRBV5-6; abundance: many; d_gene: TRBD2; j_gene: TRBJ2-3
CDR3nt: TGTGCCAGCAGCTTAGGGTTAGGGACAGCACAAGAGACCCAGTACTTC; CDR3aa: CASSLGLGTAQETQYF; v_gene: TRBV7-9; abundance: -; d_gene: TRBD1; j_gene: TRBJ2-5
CDR3nt: TGCAGTGTCGAGAATCCAGGGAGGAACTATGGCTACACCTTC; CDR3aa: CSVENPGRNYGYTF; v_gene: TRBV20-1; abundance: many; d_gene: -; j_gene: TRBJ1-2
CDR3nt: TGTGCCAGCAGCTTAGAGGCAGGTGCGGTCTATGGCTACACCTTC; CDR3aa: CASSLEAGAVYGYTF; v_gene: TRBV11-2; abundance: many; d_gene: -; j_gene: TRBJ1-2
CDR3nt: TGTGCCACCAGCAATGGGGGATACAATCAGCCCCAGCATTTT; CDR3aa: CATSNGGYNQPQHF; v_gene: TRBV15; abundance: few; d_gene: -; j_gene: TRBJ1-5
CDR3nt: TGTGCCAGCAGCTTTCCCAGGGAGGGGTATGGCTACACCTTC; CDR3aa: CASSFPREGYGYTF; v_gene: TRBV5-4; abundance: -; d_gene: -; j_gene: TRBJ1-2
CDR3nt: TGCAGCGTTGATACAGGGCATAACTATGGCTACACCTTC; CDR3aa: CSVDTGHNYGYTF; v_gene: TRBV29-1; abundance: -; d_gene: -; j_gene: TRBJ1-2
CDR3nt: TGTGCCAGCAGCTTAGTAGGGAGTTTGACAGATACGCAGTATTTT; CDR3aa: CASSLVGSLTDTQYF; v_gene: TRBV7-6; abundance: -; d_gene: -; j_gene: TRBJ2-3
CDR3nt: TGCAGTGCTAGAGATCTCGGGCTAGCGGGGTACACAGATACGCAGTATTTT; CDR3aa: CSARDLGLAGYTDTQYF; v_gene: TRBV20-1; abundance: many; d_gene: TRBD2; j_gene: TRBJ2-3
CDR3nt: TGTGCCAGCAGTTACGGGCGGATAAACACTGAAGCTTTCTTT; CDR3aa: CASSYGRINTEAFF; v_gene: TRBV6-2/TRBV6-3; abundance: many; d_gene: -; j_gene: TRBJ1-1
CDR3nt: TGTGCCAGTAGCCCTGGGGGGACAGGGGGCCGAAAACTGTTTTTT; CDR3aa: CASSPGGTGGRKLFF; v_gene: TRBV19; abundance: -; d_gene: TRBD1; j_gene: TRBJ1-4
CDR3nt: TGCGCCAGCAGCCAACCCTACCGTAGCGGAAACTCCTACGAGCAGTACTTC; CDR3aa: CASSQPYRSGNSYEQYF; v_gene: TRBV4-1; abundance: many; d_gene: -; j_gene: TRBJ2-7
CDR3nt: TGCGCCAGCAGCACTCGGACTAGCGGGAGCACAGGTACGCAGTATTTT; CDR3aa: CASSTRTSGSTGTQYF; v_gene: TRBV4-1; abundance: -; d_gene: TRBD2; j_gene: TRBJ2-3
CDR3nt: TGCAGTGCTAGAGTTTGGACCCTCGGAGAGACCCAGTACTTC; CDR3aa: CSARVWTLGETQYF; v_gene: TRBV20-1; abundance: -; d_gene: -; j_gene: TRBJ2-5
CDR3nt: TGTGCCAGCTCACGTCAGGCCGGGGAGCTGTTTTTT; CDR3aa: CASSRQAGELFF; v_gene: TRBV6-1; abundance: few; d_gene: -; j_gene: TRBJ2-2
CDR3nt: TGTGCCAGCAAACTAGCGGGAGGGACCTACGAGCAGTACTTC; CDR3aa: CASKLAGGTYEQYF; v_gene: TRBV6-1; abundance: few; d_gene: TRBD2; j_gene: TRBJ2-7